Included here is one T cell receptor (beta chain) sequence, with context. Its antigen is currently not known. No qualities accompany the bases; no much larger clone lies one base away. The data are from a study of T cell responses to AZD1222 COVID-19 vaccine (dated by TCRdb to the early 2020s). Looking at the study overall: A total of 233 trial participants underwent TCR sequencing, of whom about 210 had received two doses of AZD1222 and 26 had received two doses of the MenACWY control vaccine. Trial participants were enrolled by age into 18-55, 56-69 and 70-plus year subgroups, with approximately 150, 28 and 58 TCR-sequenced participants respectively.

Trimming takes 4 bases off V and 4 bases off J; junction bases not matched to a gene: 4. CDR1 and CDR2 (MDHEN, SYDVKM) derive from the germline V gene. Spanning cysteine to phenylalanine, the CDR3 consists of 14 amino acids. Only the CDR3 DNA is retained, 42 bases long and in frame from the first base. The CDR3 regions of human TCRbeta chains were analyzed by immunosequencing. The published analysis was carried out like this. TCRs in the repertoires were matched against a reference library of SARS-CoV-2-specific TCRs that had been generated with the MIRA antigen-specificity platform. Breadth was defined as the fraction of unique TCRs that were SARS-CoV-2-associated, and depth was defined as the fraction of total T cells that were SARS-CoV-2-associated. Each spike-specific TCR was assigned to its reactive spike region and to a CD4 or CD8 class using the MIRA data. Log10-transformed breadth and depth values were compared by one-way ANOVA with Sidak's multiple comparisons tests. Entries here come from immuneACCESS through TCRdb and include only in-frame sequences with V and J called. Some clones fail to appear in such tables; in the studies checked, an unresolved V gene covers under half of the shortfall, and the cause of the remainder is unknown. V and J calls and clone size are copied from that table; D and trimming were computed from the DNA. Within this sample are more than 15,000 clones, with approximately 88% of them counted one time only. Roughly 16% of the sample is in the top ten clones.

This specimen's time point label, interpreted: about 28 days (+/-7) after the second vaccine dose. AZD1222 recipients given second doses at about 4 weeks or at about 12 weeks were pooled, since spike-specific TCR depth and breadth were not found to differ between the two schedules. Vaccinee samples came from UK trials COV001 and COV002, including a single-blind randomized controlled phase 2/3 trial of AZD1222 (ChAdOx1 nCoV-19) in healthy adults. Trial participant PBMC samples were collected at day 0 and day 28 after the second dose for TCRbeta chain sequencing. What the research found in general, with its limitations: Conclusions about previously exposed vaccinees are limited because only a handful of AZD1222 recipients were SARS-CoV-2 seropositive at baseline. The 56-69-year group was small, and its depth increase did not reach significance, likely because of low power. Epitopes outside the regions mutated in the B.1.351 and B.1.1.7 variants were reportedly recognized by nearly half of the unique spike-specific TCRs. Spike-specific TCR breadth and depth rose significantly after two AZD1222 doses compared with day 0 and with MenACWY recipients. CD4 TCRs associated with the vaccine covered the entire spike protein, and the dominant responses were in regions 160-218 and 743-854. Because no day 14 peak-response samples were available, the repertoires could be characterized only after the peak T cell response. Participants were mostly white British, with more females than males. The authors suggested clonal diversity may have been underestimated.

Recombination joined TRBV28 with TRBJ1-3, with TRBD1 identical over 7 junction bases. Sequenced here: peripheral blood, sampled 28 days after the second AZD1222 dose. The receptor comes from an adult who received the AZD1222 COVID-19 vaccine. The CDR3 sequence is CASSSPGQGNTIYF. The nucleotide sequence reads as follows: TGTGCCAGCAGTTCGCCGGGACAGGGAAACACCATATATTTT.